This TCR beta chain appears in the sequencing data of a study of blood T cell repertoires in COVID-19. About the study: The analysed material was cDNA or gDNA that came from T cells, B-cell-depleted T cells, or PBMCs.

CDR3 length: 14 residues. The V gene's germline CDR1 is MNHEY and CDR2 SVGAGI. The V segment lost 4 bases and the J segment 7 bases; nucleotides outside the gene matches: 4. The age range of participants was about 18 to 100 years, with residence in under 30 US areas. In assigning cohorts, the study relied on participant-reported clinical history. A COVID-19 case was met by exposed participants within 2 weeks before study entry. Measured with immunoSEQ multiplex PCR; TCRdb has only the in-frame clones, and not every one. The repertoire holds 240,000 or so clones, with more than 80% as singletons. The receptor's source is a middle-aged man who had been exposed to COVID-19. This chain links TRBV6-5 with TRBJ1-5, with 10 positions matching TRBD1. The sequencing input was PBMCs or T cells enriched from blood (not recorded which). This CDR3 is CASSWTGGDQPQHF. The CDR3 nucleotides are TGTGCCAGCAGTTGGACAGGGGGGGACCAGCCCCAGCATTTT.